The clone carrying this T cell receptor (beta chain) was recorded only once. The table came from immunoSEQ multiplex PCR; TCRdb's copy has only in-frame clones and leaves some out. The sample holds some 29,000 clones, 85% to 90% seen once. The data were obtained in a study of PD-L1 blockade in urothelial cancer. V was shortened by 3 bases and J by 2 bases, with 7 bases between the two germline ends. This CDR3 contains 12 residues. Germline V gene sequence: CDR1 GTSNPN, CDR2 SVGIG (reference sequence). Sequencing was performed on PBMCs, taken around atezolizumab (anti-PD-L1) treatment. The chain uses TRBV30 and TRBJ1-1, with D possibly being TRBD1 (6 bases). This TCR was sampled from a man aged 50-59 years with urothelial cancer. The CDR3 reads CAWRQGNTEAFF. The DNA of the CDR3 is TGTGCCTGGAGACAGGGAAACACTGAAGCTTTCTTT.